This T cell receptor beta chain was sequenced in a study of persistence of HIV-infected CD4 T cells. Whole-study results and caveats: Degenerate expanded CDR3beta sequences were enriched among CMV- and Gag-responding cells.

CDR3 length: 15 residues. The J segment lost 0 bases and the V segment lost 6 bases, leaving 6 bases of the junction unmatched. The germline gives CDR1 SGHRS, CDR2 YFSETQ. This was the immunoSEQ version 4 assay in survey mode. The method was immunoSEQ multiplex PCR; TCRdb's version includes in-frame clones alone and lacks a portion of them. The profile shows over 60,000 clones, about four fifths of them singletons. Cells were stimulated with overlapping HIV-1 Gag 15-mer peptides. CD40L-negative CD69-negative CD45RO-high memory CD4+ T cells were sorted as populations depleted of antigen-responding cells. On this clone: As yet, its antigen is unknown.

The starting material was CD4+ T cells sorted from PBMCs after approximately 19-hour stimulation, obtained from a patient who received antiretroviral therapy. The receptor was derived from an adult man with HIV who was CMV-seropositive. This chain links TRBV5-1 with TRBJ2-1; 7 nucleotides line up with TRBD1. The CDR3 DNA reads TGCGCCAGCATCTCGGGACAGCACTCCTACAATGAGCAGTTCTTC. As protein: CASISGQHSYNEQFF.